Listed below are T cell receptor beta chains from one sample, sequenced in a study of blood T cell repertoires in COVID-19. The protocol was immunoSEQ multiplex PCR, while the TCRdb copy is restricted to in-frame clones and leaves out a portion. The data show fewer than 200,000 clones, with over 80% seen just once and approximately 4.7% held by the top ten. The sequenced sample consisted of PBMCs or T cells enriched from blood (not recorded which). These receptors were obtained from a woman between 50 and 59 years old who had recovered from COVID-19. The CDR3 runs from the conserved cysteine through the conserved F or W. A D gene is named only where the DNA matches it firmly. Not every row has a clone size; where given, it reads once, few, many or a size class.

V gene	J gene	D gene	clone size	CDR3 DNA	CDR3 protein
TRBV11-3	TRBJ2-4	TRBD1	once	TGTGCCAGCAGCTTAGTGGGGAACAGGGGCCTAGCCAAAAACATTCAGTACTTC	CASSLVGNRGLAKNIQYF
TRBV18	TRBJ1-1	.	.	TGTGCCAGCTCACCGTTTTTGGGAGAGAACACTGAAGCTTTCTTT	CASSPFLGENTEAFF
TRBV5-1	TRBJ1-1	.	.	TGCGCCAGCAGCGCTAAAACAGGGCTGGGAGCTTTCTTT	CASSAKTGLGAFF
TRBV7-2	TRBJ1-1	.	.	TGTGCCAACGATCCGGGATGGGGTCCGGGCACTGAAGCTTTCTTT	CANDPGWGPGTEAFF
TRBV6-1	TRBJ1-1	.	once	TGTGCCAGCAGTGAAATGAGAGCGGGTGGGGGAGAAGCTTTCTTT	CASSEMRAGGGEAFF
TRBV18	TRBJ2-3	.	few	TGTGCCAGCTCACCCACTCCCGCCGGTACGCAGTATTTT	CASSPTPAGTQYF
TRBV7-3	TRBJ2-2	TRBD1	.	TGTGCCAGCAGCCCGGGACAGCCCGGCGGCGGGGAGCTGTTTTTT	CASSPGQPGGGELFF
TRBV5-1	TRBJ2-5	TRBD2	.	TGCGCCAGCAGCTTGGCCGGACTAGAAGAGACCCAGTACTTC	CASSLAGLEETQYF
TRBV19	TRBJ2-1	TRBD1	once	TGTGCCAGTAGTATCGGGACAGGCGCCAGTGTTTTTGATAGCGGTGAGCAGTTCTTC	CASSIGTGASVFDSGEQFF
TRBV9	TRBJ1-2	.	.	TGTGCCAGCAGCCCGGGGGGCGGCGGCTATGGCTACACCTTC	CASSPGGGGYGYTF
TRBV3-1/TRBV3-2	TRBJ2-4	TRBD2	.	TGTGCCAGCAACCCCCCGGGACTAGTTAAACCGGGCGCCAAAAACATTCAGTACTTC	CASNPPGLVKPGAKNIQYF
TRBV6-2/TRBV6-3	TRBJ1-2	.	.	TGTGCCAGCAGCCCCACAGACAGATCGAGCTACACCTTC	CASSPTDRSSYTF
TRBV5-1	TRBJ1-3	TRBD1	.	TGCGCCAGCAGCTTGGACGGAAGGGGGCCCGGCTCTGGAAACACCATATATTTT	CASSLDGRGPGSGNTIYF
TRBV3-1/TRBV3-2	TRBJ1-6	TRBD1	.	TGTGCCAGCAGCCCCCCCGGACAGGGCCGTAATTCACCCCTCCACTTT	CASSPPGQGRNSPLHF
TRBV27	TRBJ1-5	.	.	TGTGCCAGCAGATACGATCTCGGGGGGCCCCAGCATTTT	CASRYDLGGPQHF
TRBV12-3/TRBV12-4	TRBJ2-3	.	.	TGTGCCAGCAGAAGGACTAGCACAGATACGCAGTATTTT	CASRRTSTDTQYF
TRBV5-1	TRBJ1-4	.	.	TGCGCCAGCAGCCCCGCACGTGGGGGACAAGCTAATGAAAAACTGTTTTTT	CASSPARGGQANEKLFF
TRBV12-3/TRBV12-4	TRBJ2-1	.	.	TGTGCCAGCAGTGGGCTAGCCGGCAATGAGCAGTTCTTC	CASSGLAGNEQFF
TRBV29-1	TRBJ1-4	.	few	TGCAGCGTTGATGCGGGGGGGGCTGAAAAACTGTTTTTT	CSVDAGGAEKLFF
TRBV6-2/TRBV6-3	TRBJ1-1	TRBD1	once	TGTGCCAGCACCCCCCTGGACAGGGGGCGCGGGAACACTGAAGCTTTCTTT	CASTPLDRGRGNTEAFF
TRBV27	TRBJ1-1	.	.	TGTGCCAGCAGTTTAGGTACAGGTACGAACACTGAAGCTTTCTTT	CASSLGTGTNTEAFF
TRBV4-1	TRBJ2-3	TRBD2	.	TGCGCCAGCAGCCAACCAGCGGGGGGAGGTGGCGATACGCAGTATTTT	CASSQPAGGGGDTQYF
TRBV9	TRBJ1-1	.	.	TGTGCTGGGGGAGGGGAAGCTTTCTTT	CAGGGEAFF
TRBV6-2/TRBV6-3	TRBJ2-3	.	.	TGTGCCAGCAGTTATAACCCGGGAGTGACAGATACGCAGTATTTT	CASSYNPGVTDTQYF
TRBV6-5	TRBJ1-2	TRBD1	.	TGTGCCAGCAGTTACTCATTGGGGACAGTTGGCTACACCTTC	CASSYSLGTVGYTF
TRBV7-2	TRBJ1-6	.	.	TGTGCCAGCAAGGAGGGGATCCCTAATTCACCCCTCCACTTT	CASKEGIPNSPLHF
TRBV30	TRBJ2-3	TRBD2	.	TGTGCCTGGATGGGAGGGACTAGAAGCACAGATACGCAGTATTTT	CAWMGGTRSTDTQYF
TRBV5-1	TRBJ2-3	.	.	TGCGCCAGCAGCCCAACAAACATACCGAACACAGATACGCAGTATTTT	CASSPTNIPNTDTQYF
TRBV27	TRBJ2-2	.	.	TGTGCCAGCAGTCCCCCGCTTCTGGGGCAAAACACCGGGGAGCTGTTTTTT	CASSPPLLGQNTGELFF
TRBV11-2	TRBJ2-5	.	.	TGTGCCAGCAGCCCTCAGGGGCAAGAGACCCAGTACTTC	CASSPQGQETQYF
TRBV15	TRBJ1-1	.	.	TGTGCCACCAGCAGAGCACGAGAGTTCCCGAACACTGAAGCTTTCTTT	CATSRAREFPNTEAFF
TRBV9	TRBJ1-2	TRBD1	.	TGTGCCAGCAGCGGCTCCAGGGGGCCTAACTATGGCTACACCTTC	CASSGSRGPNYGYTF
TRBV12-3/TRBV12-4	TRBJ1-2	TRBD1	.	TGTGCCAGCAGCACGACAGGGTCCGGCTACACCTTC	CASSTTGSGYTF
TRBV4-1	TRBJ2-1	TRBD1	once	TGCGCCAGCAGCCTTCACAGGGGGCAGATCTATGAGCAGTTCTTC	CASSLHRGQIYEQFF
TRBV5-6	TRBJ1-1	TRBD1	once	TGTGCCAGCAGCTTGAGGCCCACAGGGGTCGGAAACACTGAAGCTTTCTTT	CASSLRPTGVGNTEAFF
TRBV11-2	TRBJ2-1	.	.	TGTGCCAGCAGCTTAACTTACGTAAACTACAATGAGCAGTTCTTC	CASSLTYVNYNEQFF
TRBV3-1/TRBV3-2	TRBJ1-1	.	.	TGTGCCAGCAGCCAGCAGGGAGGGGGAGCTTTCTTT	CASSQQGGGAFF
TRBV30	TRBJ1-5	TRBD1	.	TGTGCCTGGACATCCCAGGGGGCCGGGCCCCAGCATTTT	CAWTSQGAGPQHF
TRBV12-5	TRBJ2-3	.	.	TGTGCTAGTGGTCCGGGTAACGGAGATACGCAGTATTTT	CASGPGNGDTQYF
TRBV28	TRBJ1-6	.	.	TGTGCCAGCAGTTCACAGGGACAATTCACGGCAAATTCACCCCTCCACTTT	CASSSQGQFTANSPLHF
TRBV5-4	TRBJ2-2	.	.	TGTGCCAGCGGGAGGACGGTGACCGGGGAGCTGTTTTTT	CASGRTVTGELFF
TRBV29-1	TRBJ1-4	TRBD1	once	TGCAGCGCTCGGAAGGGGGCCGGTAATGAAAAACTGTTTTTT	CSARKGAGNEKLFF
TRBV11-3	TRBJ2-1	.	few	TGTGCCAGCAGCTCCTTCGGGTCGGATAACAATGAGCAGTTCTTC	CASSSFGSDNNEQFF
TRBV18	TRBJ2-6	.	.	TGTGCCAGCTCACCACGGGCGAACTCTGGGGCCAACGTCCTGACTTTC	CASSPRANSGANVLTF
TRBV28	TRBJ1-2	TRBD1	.	TGTGCCAGCAGTTTATCGGACAGGGGGCTTGCTGGCTACACCTTC	CASSLSDRGLAGYTF
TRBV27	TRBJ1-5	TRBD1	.	TGTGCCAGCAGTTCGGACAGGGGCCGCAGTCAGCCCCAGCATTTT	CASSSDRGRSQPQHF
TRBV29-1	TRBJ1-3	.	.	TGCAGCGTTGGAAAGCACTCTGGAAACACCATATATTTT	CSVGKHSGNTIYF
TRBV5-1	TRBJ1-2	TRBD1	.	TGCGCCAGCAGCCAGGGGGACTATGGCTACACCTTC	CASSQGDYGYTF
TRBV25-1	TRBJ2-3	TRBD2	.	TGTGCCAGCAGTGAACTCGGGAGGGTGGGGACAGATACGCAGTATTTT	CASSELGRVGTDTQYF
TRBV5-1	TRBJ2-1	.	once	TGCGCCAGCAGCCGTCGCCCCGGTGACAATGAGCAGTTCTTC	CASSRRPGDNEQFF
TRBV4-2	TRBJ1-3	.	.	TGTGCCAGCAGCCAAGAAGACACTTTTCTTGGTGGAAACACCATATATTTT	CASSQEDTFLGGNTIYF
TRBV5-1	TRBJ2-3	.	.	TGCGCCAGCAGCTTGGGGGCAGGGTTTGGGGCAGATACGCAGTATTTT	CASSLGAGFGADTQYF
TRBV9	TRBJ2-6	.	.	TGTGCCAGCAGCGTAGCGGGCGACAGTGGGGCCAACGTCCTGACTTTC	CASSVAGDSGANVLTF
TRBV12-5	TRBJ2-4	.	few	TGTGCTAGTGGTTTGGTAGTCTTGGGGCTAGCGGAAAGGGGGAACATTCAGTACTTC	CASGLVVLGLAERGNIQYF
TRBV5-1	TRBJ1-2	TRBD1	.	TGCGCCAGCAGCCCGGGACAGGGGGGCGGCTACACCTTC	CASSPGQGGGYTF
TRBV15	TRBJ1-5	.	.	TGTGCCACCAGCGGCTTCCGGGACGGGGGACCGCCCCAGCATTTT	CATSGFRDGGPPQHF
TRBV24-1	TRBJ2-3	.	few	TGTGCCACCATCAGTAGCACAGATACGCAGTATTTT	CATISSTDTQYF
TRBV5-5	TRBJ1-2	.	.	TGTGCCAGCAGCCCCGACGACAGGCTCCACACCTTC	CASSPDDRLHTF
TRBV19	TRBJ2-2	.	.	TGTGCCAGTAGTGGAGGGGGGGCGGCGAACACCGGGGAGCTGTTTTTT	CASSGGGAANTGELFF
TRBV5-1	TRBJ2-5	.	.	TGCGCCAGCTTCCAAGACAGTACGGGGACCCAGTACTTC	CASFQDSTGTQYF